Listed below are T cell receptor beta chains from one sample, sequenced in a study of blood T cell repertoires in COVID-19. Clones were read by immunoSEQ multiplex PCR, and TCRdb kept only the in-frame ones, dropping some. The sample yields roughly 330,000 clones, 75% to 90% seen once. Sequenced material: PBMCs or T cells enriched from blood (not recorded which). Receptors originate from a man under 40 who had recovered from COVID-19. Each CDR3 is given with its conserved first and last residue. A D gene is named only where the DNA matches it firmly.

V gene: TRBV9; CDR3 length: 16; D gene: TRBD2; J gene: TRBJ2-1; CDR3 protein: CASSPGGQGPYNEQFF
V gene: TRBV28; CDR3 length: 15; D gene: TRBD2; J gene: TRBJ2-1; CDR3 protein: CASSFGRGSYNEQFF
V gene: TRBV28; CDR3 length: 14; D gene: TRBD1; J gene: TRBJ1-4; CDR3 protein: CASRTGTGGEKLFF
V gene: TRBV6-5; CDR3 length: 13; D gene: -; J gene: TRBJ1-5; CDR3 protein: CASREGSNQPQHF
V gene: TRBV19; CDR3 length: 13; D gene: -; J gene: TRBJ2-5; CDR3 protein: CASSISRGETQYF
V gene: TRBV28; CDR3 length: 14; D gene: -; J gene: TRBJ1-4; CDR3 protein: CASSSWPYNEKLFF
V gene: TRBV12-3/TRBV12-4; CDR3 length: 13; D gene: -; J gene: TRBJ1-4; CDR3 protein: CASSVQINEKLFF
V gene: TRBV28; CDR3 length: 14; D gene: TRBD1; J gene: TRBJ1-1; CDR3 protein: CASSQDRVGTEAFF
V gene: TRBV19; CDR3 length: 15; D gene: TRBD1; J gene: TRBJ1-1; CDR3 protein: CASRTGRGLNTEAFF
V gene: TRBV4-2; CDR3 length: 12; D gene: -; J gene: TRBJ1-1; CDR3 protein: CASSRANTEAFF
V gene: TRBV7-8; CDR3 length: 14; D gene: -; J gene: TRBJ2-2; CDR3 protein: CASSFISNTGELFF
V gene: TRBV12-3/TRBV12-4; CDR3 length: 13; D gene: -; J gene: TRBJ1-1; CDR3 protein: CASRVQDHTEAFF
V gene: TRBV3-1/TRBV3-2; CDR3 length: 12; D gene: -; J gene: TRBJ2-7; CDR3 protein: CASSQVYYEQYF
V gene: TRBV29-1; CDR3 length: 13; D gene: TRBD1; J gene: TRBJ1-6; CDR3 protein: CSVATGLGSPLHF
V gene: TRBV7-2; CDR3 length: 15; D gene: TRBD2; J gene: TRBJ2-7; CDR3 protein: CASSLFLAGLGEQYF
V gene: TRBV2; CDR3 length: 14; D gene: TRBD1; J gene: TRBJ1-2; CDR3 protein: CASSEAGQGSGYTF
V gene: TRBV7-6; CDR3 length: 14; D gene: TRBD1; J gene: TRBJ2-5; CDR3 protein: CASSETGIWETQYF
V gene: TRBV9; CDR3 length: 16; D gene: TRBD1; J gene: TRBJ2-3; CDR3 protein: CASSIRTGSLPDTQYF
V gene: TRBV2; CDR3 length: 12; D gene: -; J gene: TRBJ2-7; CDR3 protein: CASSGTVAEQYF
V gene: TRBV2; CDR3 length: 14; D gene: TRBD2; J gene: TRBJ2-3; CDR3 protein: CASRKRGNTDTQYF
V gene: TRBV19; CDR3 length: 13; D gene: -; J gene: TRBJ1-5; CDR3 protein: CASTRGGNQPQHF
V gene: TRBV23-1; CDR3 length: 18; D gene: TRBD1; J gene: TRBJ2-7; CDR3 protein: CAGVYASDREQVSYEQYF
V gene: TRBV28; CDR3 length: 19; D gene: TRBD2; J gene: TRBJ2-2; CDR3 protein: CASTLWGLAGGPNTGELFF
V gene: TRBV5-1; CDR3 length: 14; D gene: TRBD1; J gene: TRBJ1-2; CDR3 protein: CASSSAGTGNGYTF
V gene: TRBV10-3; CDR3 length: 13; D gene: TRBD1; J gene: TRBJ2-5; CDR3 protein: CAISRTGGETQYF
V gene: TRBV10-2; CDR3 length: 12; D gene: -; J gene: TRBJ2-3; CDR3 protein: CASRVTVDTQYF
V gene: TRBV6-4; CDR3 length: 15; D gene: TRBD2; J gene: TRBJ2-1; CDR3 protein: CASSEGASGYNEQFF
V gene: TRBV7-2; CDR3 length: 15; D gene: TRBD2; J gene: TRBJ2-1; CDR3 protein: CASSGEGTNYNEQFF
V gene: TRBV2; CDR3 length: 16; D gene: TRBD1; J gene: TRBJ2-3; CDR3 protein: CAITPRGRSDTDTQYF
V gene: TRBV9; CDR3 length: 11; D gene: -; J gene: TRBJ1-1; CDR3 protein: CASGDQEEAFF
V gene: TRBV5-1; CDR3 length: 13; D gene: -; J gene: TRBJ2-7; CDR3 protein: CASSSTGLYEQYF
V gene: TRBV6-5; CDR3 length: 15; D gene: -; J gene: TRBJ2-1; CDR3 protein: CASSYRGQSPDEQFF
V gene: TRBV28; CDR3 length: 14; D gene: -; J gene: TRBJ1-3; CDR3 protein: CASTSGDSKNTIYF
V gene: TRBV9; CDR3 length: 14; D gene: -; J gene: TRBJ2-3; CDR3 protein: CASSPRLSTDTQYF
V gene: TRBV7-9; CDR3 length: 16; D gene: TRBD1; J gene: TRBJ1-3; CDR3 protein: CASSQGTGAAGNTIYF
V gene: TRBV25-1; CDR3 length: 18; D gene: -; J gene: TRBJ2-3; CDR3 protein: CASSDPPSSLTSTDTQYF
V gene: TRBV11-2; CDR3 length: 11; D gene: -; J gene: TRBJ1-1; CDR3 protein: CASSLWGGAFF
V gene: TRBV11-2; CDR3 length: 15; D gene: TRBD1; J gene: TRBJ1-1; CDR3 protein: CASSLAYRGNTEAFF
V gene: TRBV6-1; CDR3 length: 16; D gene: TRBD1; J gene: TRBJ1-3; CDR3 protein: CASSEGDRHSGNTIYF
V gene: TRBV19; CDR3 length: 16; D gene: -; J gene: TRBJ2-4; CDR3 protein: CASSLRGGGAKNIQYF
V gene: TRBV19; CDR3 length: 15; D gene: TRBD1; J gene: TRBJ1-5; CDR3 protein: CASRGGQGGNQPQHF
V gene: TRBV27; CDR3 length: 15; D gene: -; J gene: TRBJ2-3; CDR3 protein: CASRTGSPSTDTQYF
V gene: TRBV5-1; CDR3 length: 15; D gene: TRBD1; J gene: TRBJ2-1; CDR3 protein: CASSLGTGVGDEQFF
V gene: TRBV11-2; CDR3 length: 14; D gene: TRBD2; J gene: TRBJ2-1; CDR3 protein: CASSSGLVYNEQFF
V gene: TRBV3-1/TRBV3-2; CDR3 length: 14; D gene: -; J gene: TRBJ1-6; CDR3 protein: CASSQGADNSPLHF
V gene: TRBV5-1; CDR3 length: 16; D gene: -; J gene: TRBJ2-4; CDR3 protein: CASSLDGGLAKNIQYF
V gene: TRBV18; CDR3 length: 15; D gene: TRBD1; J gene: TRBJ2-2; CDR3 protein: CASSPRQGESGELFF
V gene: TRBV30; CDR3 length: 14; D gene: TRBD2; J gene: TRBJ2-3; CDR3 protein: CAYRAGGNTDTQYF
V gene: TRBV19; CDR3 length: 17; D gene: -; J gene: TRBJ1-5; CDR3 protein: CASSIEGGARNNQPQHF
V gene: TRBV6-5; CDR3 length: 15; D gene: -; J gene: TRBJ2-7; CDR3 protein: CASSDSTGGFDEQYF
V gene: TRBV28; CDR3 length: 13; D gene: -; J gene: TRBJ2-1; CDR3 protein: CASSINRVGEQFF
V gene: TRBV10-2; CDR3 length: 13; D gene: -; J gene: TRBJ1-1; CDR3 protein: CASSEGSTSEAFF
V gene: TRBV7-6; CDR3 length: 13; D gene: TRBD1; J gene: TRBJ1-6; CDR3 protein: CASSYYRGAPLHF
V gene: TRBV28; CDR3 length: 14; D gene: -; J gene: TRBJ2-7; CDR3 protein: CASSETVTLDEQYF
V gene: TRBV18; CDR3 length: 16; D gene: TRBD2; J gene: TRBJ2-7; CDR3 protein: CASSPTLAGGPYEQYF